This paragraph reports one T cell receptor (beta chain). This sample stems from a study of PD-1 blockade in classical Hodgkin lymphoma. V lost 3 bases and J 3 bases, leaving 11 bases between the germline ends. The CDR3 totals 15 residues. Per the germline V gene, CDR1 is SGHNT and CDR2 is YENEEA. Time point meaning: cycle 4 day 1 (C4D1), after around six weeks of nivolumab. Brentuximab vedotin exposure varied, and every patient relapsed after autologous stem cell transplantation. Here immunoSEQ multiplex PCR was the method, and the copy in TCRdb shows in-frame clones only, minus some. Of tens of thousands of clones in the sample, roughly 78% are singletons; the top ten hold 8% to 9.5%.

The sequencing used peripheral blood mononuclear cells (PBMCs), collected before the fourth cycle of nivolumab. This clonotype originated in a human donor with classical Hodgkin lymphoma. This sequence joins TRBV11-3 and TRBJ2-2; D is ambiguous. CDR3 protein: CASSFPSADTGELFF. As DNA, the CDR3 is TGTGCCAGCAGCTTCCCAAGCGCGGACACCGGGGAGCTGTTTTTT.